The rows below give T cell receptor beta chains drawn from one sample of a study of neurological immune-mediated disorders. TCRdb re-derived calls from the 5' RACE reads in MiXCR, one entry per CDR3 protein. The sample records roughly 47,000 distinct CDR3 sequences, approximately 4.5% being singletons. Input material: PBMCs. Every receptor here comes from a woman aged 55-70 years with multiple sclerosis. CDR3s include the opening cysteine and the closing phenylalanine or tryptophan. A D gene is named only where the DNA matches it firmly. Expanded clones are given a class, and other clones once, few, many or no size at all.

abundance,j_gene,d_gene,v_gene,CDR3nt,CDR3aa
-,TRBJ1-2,-,TRBV3-1,TGTGCCAGCAGCCAAGTAGGTGGCTACACCTTC,CASSQVGGYTF
many,TRBJ1-2,-,TRBV20-1,TGCAGTGCCTCGACGCCCTATGGCTACACCTTC,CSASTPYGYTF
few,TRBJ2-2,-,TRBV10-1,TGCGCCAGCAGTGGGTTAGGGAAGACCGGGGAGCTGTTTTTT,CASSGLGKTGELFF
few,TRBJ1-1,-,TRBV10-3,TGTGCCATCAGTGAGTCCCAACCCCGGAACACTGAAGCTTTCTTT,CAISESQPRNTEAFF
-,TRBJ2-3,-,TRBV12-3/TRBV12-4,TGTGCCAGCAGTTTGACAGAGATCACAGATACGCAGTATTTT,CASSLTEITDTQYF
many,TRBJ1-1,-,TRBV12-3/TRBV12-4,TGTGCCAGCAGCTCACGGCGTGAAGCTTTCTTT,CASSSRREAFF
many,TRBJ2-6,-,TRBV9,TGTGCCAGCAGCGCCTTGGGGGCCGCCGGGTCTGGGGCCAACGTCCTGACTTTC,CASSALGAAGSGANVLTF
many,TRBJ2-3,-,TRBV5-1,TGCGCCAGCAGCGGTACAGGGCAGAGCACAGATACGCAGTATTTT,CASSGTGQSTDTQYF
many,TRBJ2-2,TRBD2,TRBV4-3,TGCGCCAGCAGCCAAGACTCTACTAGCGGGAGGGCCGACACCGGGGAGCTGTTTTTT,CASSQDSTSGRADTGELFF
-,TRBJ2-2,-,TRBV5-1,TGCGCCAGCAGCTTGGTTGAGAATTCCGGGGAGCTGTTTTTT,CASSLVENSGELFF
many,TRBJ2-3,TRBD1,TRBV6-5,TGTGCCACCCGGGACAGTAGCACAGATACGCAGTATTTT,CATRDSSTDTQYF
medium-sized,TRBJ1-5,-,TRBV20-1,TGCAGTGCCCTGAATAGCAATCAGCCCCAGCATTTT,CSALNSNQPQHF
-,TRBJ1-2,TRBD1,TRBV10-3,TGTGCCATCAGTGAGTCCCATGCCAGGGGGTATGGCTACACCTTC,CAISESHARGYGYTF
few,TRBJ1-1,-,TRBV5-1,TGCGCCAGCCGCAGCGAGGCAAGTAACACTGAAGCTTTCTTT,CASRSEASNTEAFF
-,TRBJ1-2,TRBD1,TRBV4-1,TGCGCCAGCAGCCTTGGGGGGACAGAGAAAGGTTGGGATGGCTACACCTTC,CASSLGGTEKGWDGYTF